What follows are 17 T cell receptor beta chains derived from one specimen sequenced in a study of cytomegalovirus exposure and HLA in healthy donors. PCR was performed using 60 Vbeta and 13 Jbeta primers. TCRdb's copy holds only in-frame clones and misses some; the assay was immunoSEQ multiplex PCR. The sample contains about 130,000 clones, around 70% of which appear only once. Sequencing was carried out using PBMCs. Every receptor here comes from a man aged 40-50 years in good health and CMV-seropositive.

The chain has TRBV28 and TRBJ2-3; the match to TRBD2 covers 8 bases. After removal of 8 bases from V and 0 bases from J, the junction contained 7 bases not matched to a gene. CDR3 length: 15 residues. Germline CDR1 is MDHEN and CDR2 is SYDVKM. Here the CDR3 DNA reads TGTGCCAGCCGTATCGGGGGGGCTAGCACAGATACGCAGTATTTT. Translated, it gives CASRIGGASTDTQYF.

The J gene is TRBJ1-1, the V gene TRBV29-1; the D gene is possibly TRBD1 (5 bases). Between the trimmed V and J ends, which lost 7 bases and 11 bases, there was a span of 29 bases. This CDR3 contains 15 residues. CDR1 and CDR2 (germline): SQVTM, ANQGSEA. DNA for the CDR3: TGCAGCGCCCAGGGAGGGCGAGGGGAGGTGGTGGTCGCTTTCTTT. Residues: CSAQGGRGEVVVAFF. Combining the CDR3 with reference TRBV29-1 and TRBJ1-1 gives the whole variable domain SAVISQKPSRDICQRGTSLTIQCQVDSQVTMMFWYRQQPGQSLTLIATANQGSEATYESGFVIDKFPISRPNLTFSTLTVSNMSPEDSSIYLCSAQGGRGEVVVAFFGQGTRLTVV.

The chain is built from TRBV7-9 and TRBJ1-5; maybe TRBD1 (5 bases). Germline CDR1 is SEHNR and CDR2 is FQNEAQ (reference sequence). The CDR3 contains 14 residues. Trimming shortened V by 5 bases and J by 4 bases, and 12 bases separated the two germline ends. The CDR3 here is CASSPGLLNQPQHF. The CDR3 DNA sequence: TGTGCCAGCAGCCCGGGACTTTTAAATCAGCCCCAGCATTTT.

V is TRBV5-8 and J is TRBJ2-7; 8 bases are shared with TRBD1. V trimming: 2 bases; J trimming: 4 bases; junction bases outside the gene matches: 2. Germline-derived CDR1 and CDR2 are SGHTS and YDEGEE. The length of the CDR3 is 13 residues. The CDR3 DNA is TGTGCCAGCAGCTTCCGGACAGGGTACGAGCAGTACTTC. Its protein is CASSFRTGYEQYF.

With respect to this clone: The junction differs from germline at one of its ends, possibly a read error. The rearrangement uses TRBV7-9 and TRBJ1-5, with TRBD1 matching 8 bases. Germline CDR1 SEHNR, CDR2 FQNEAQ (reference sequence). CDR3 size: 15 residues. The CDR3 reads CSSSFWTGSNQPQHF. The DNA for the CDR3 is TGTTCCAGCAGCTTCTGGACAGGGAGCAATCAGCCCCAGCATTTT.

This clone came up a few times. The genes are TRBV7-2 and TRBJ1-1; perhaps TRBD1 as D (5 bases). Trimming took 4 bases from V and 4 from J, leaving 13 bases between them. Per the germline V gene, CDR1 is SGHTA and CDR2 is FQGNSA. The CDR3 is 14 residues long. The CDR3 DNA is TGTGCCAGCAGCTCCCTCAACCAGGGCACTGAAGCTTTCTTT. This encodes CASSSLNQGTEAFF.

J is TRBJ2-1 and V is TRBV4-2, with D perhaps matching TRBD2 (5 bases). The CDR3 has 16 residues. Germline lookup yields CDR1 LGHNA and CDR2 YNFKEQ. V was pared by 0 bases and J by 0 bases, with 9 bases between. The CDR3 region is CASSQDPGISYNEQFF. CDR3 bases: TGTGCCAGCAGCCAAGACCCGGGAATCTCCTACAATGAGCAGTTCTTC.

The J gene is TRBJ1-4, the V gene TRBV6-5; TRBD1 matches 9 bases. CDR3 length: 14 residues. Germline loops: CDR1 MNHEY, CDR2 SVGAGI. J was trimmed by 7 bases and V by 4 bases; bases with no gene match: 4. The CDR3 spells CASSSTGGVEKLFF. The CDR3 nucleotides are TGTGCCAGCAGTTCAACAGGGGGCGTTGAAAAACTGTTTTTT.

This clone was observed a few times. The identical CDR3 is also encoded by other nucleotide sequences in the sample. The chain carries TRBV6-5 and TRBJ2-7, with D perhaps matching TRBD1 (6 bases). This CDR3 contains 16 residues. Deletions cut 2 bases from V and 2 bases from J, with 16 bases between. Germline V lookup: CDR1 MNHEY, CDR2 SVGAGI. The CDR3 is CASSYGGTGLTYEQYF. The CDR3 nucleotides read TGTGCCAGCAGTTACGGCGGCACAGGGCTTACCTACGAGCAGTACTTC.

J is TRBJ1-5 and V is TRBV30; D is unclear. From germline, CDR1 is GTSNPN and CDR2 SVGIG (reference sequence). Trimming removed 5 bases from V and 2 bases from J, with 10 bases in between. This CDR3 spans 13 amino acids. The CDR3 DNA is TGTGCCTGGGCAGCCCGGGGCAATCAGCCCCAGCATTTT. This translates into CAWAARGNQPQHF.

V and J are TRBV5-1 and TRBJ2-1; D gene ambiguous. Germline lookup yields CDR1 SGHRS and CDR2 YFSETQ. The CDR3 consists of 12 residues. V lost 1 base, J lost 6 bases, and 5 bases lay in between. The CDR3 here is CASSLSINEQFF. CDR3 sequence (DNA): TGCGCCAGCAGCTTGTCTATCAATGAGCAGTTCTTC.

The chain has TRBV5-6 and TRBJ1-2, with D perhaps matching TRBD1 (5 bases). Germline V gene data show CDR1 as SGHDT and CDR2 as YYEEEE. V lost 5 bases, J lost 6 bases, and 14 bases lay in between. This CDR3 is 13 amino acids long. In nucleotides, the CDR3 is TGTGCCAGCAGAGGGGCAGCCCATGATGGCTACACCTTC. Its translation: CASRGAAHDGYTF.

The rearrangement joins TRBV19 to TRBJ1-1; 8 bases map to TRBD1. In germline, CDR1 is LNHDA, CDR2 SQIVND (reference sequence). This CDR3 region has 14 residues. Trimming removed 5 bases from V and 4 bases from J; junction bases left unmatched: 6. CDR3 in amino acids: CASSFDRGSTEAFF. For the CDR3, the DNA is TGTGCCAGTAGTTTTGACAGGGGAAGCACTGAAGCTTTCTTT.

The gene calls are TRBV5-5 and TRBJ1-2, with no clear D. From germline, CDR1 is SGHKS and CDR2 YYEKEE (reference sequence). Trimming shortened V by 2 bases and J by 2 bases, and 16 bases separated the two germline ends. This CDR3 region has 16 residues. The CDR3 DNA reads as TGTGCCAGCAGCTTAGGCCCGCTCGGGGAAAACTATGGCTACACCTTC. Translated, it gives CASSLGPLGENYGYTF.

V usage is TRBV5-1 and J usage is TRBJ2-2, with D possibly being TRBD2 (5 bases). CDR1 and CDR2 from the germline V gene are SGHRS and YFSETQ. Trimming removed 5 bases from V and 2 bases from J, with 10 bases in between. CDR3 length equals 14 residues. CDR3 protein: CASRQRPNTGELFF. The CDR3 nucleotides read TGCGCCAGCAGACAGCGGCCTAACACCGGGGAGCTGTTTTTT.

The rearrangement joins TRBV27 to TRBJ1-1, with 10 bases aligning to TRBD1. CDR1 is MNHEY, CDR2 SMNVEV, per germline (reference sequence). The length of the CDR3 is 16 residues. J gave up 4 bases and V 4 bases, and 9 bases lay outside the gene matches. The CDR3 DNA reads TGTGCCAGCAGTTCTTATAGGGGGGACAGGGGCACTGAAGCTTTCTTT. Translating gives CASSSYRGDRGTEAFF.

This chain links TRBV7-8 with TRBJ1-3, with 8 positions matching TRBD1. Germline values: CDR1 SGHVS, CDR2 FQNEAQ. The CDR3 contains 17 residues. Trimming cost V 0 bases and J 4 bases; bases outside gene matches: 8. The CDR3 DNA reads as TGTGCCAGCAGCTTAGCGCTGGGCAGGGGGCCGGGAAACACCATATATTTT. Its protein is CASSLALGRGPGNTIYF. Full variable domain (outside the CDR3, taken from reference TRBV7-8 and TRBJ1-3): GAGVSQSPRYKVAKRGQDVALRCDPISGHVSLFWYQQALGQGPEFLTYFQNEAQLDKSGLPSDRFFAERPEGSVSTLKIQRTQQEDSAVYLCASSLALGRGPGNTIYFGEGSWLTVV.